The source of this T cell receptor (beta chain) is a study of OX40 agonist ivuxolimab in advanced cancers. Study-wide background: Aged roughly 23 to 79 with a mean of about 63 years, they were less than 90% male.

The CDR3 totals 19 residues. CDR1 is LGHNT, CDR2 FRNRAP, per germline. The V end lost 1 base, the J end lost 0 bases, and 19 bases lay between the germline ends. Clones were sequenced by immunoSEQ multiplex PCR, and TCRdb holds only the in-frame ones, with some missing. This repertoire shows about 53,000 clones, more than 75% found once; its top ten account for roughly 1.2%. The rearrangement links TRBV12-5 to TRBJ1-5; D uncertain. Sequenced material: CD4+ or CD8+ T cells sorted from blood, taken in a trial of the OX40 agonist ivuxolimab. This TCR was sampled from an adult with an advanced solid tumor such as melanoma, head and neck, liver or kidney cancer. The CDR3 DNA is TGTGCTAGTGGTTTGGCTCCGTCGGGGTGGGTCAGTAGCAATCAGCCCCAGCATTTT. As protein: CASGLAPSGWVSSNQPQHF.